Listed below are T cell receptor beta chains from one sample, sequenced in a study of CD8 T cells in Susac syndrome. TCRdb redid the calling of the immunoSEQ multiplex PCR reads with MiXCR, one entry per CDR3 protein. This table has approximately 80,000 distinct CDR3 sequences, about 91% appearing once. The sequenced sample was CD8+ T cells from PBMCs. The source is a human donor with multiple sclerosis. Both conserved end residues are part of each CDR3. D genes are given only for firm matches. Part of the rows lack a size; the others show once, few, many or a class for expanded clones.

len | j_gene | d_gene | v_gene | abundance | CDR3aa | CDR3nt
16 | TRBJ2-1 | TRBD1 | TRBV4-2 | - | CASSPQTGSSYNEQFF | TGTGCCAGCAGCCCTCAGACAGGGAGCTCCTACAATGAGCAGTTCTTC
13 | TRBJ1-2 | TRBD1 | TRBV6-2/TRBV6-3 | - | CASSLTGNYGYTF | TGTGCCAGCAGCTTGACAGGGAACTATGGCTACACCTTC
15 | TRBJ2-1 | - | TRBV12-3/TRBV12-4 | - | CASSFGSFSYNEQFF | TGTGCCAGCAGTTTTGGATCGTTCTCCTACAATGAGCAGTTCTTC
14 | TRBJ2-1 | - | TRBV4-3 | - | CASSPWPADNEQFF | TGCGCCAGCAGCCCATGGCCCGCGGACAATGAGCAGTTCTTC
13 | TRBJ1-1 | - | TRBV4-3 | - | CASSQGKNTEAFF | TGCGCCAGCAGCCAAGGGAAGAACACTGAAGCTTTCTTT
12 | TRBJ1-4 | - | TRBV9 | once | CASSSGAGKLFF | TGTGCCAGCAGCTCTGGGGCCGGAAAACTGTTTTTT
14 | TRBJ2-7 | - | TRBV11-2 | - | CASSFAGVPYEQYF | TGTGCCAGCAGCTTTGCAGGGGTCCCCTACGAGCAGTACTTC
13 | TRBJ2-7 | TRBD1 | TRBV7-6 | - | CASSPWDSYEQYF | TGTGCCAGCAGCCCTTGGGACAGCTACGAGCAGTACTTC
14 | TRBJ2-2 | - | TRBV5-1 | - | CATQGERNTGELFF | TGCGCCACCCAAGGAGAAAGGAACACCGGGGAGCTGTTTTTT
17 | TRBJ1-6 | TRBD1 | TRBV7-9 | - | CASSSGTGGVANSPLHF | TGTGCCAGCAGCTCAGGGACAGGCGGTGTGGCTAATTCACCCCTCCACTTT
15 | TRBJ2-7 | - | TRBV7-9 | - | CASSLRGGASYEQYF | TGTGCCAGCAGCCTCAGGGGGGGCGCAAGCTACGAGCAGTACTTC
17 | TRBJ1-4 | TRBD1 | TRBV30 | - | CAWSARQGGATNEKLFF | TGTGCCTGGAGTGCTAGACAGGGGGGAGCAACTAATGAAAAACTGTTTTTT
12 | TRBJ1-1 | - | TRBV29-1 | - | CSPKRGGTEAFF | TGCAGCCCGAAACGGGGCGGCACTGAAGCTTTCTTT
13 | TRBJ2-5 | - | TRBV28 | - | CASSRDNQETQYF | TGTGCCAGCAGTCGGGACAATCAAGAGACCCAGTACTTC
12 | TRBJ1-1 | - | TRBV9 | - | CASSVQWSEAFF | TGTGCCAGCAGCGTACAATGGAGTGAAGCTTTCTTT
14 | TRBJ1-1 | - | TRBV5-1 | - | CASSSLTGNTEAFF | TGCGCCAGCAGCTCGTTGACAGGGAACACTGAAGCTTTCTTT
14 | TRBJ1-4 | - | TRBV20-1 | - | CSAYSRPGGEKLFF | TGCAGTGCTTACTCCCGGCCCGGGGGAGAAAAACTGTTTTTT
16 | TRBJ2-1 | TRBD2 | TRBV14 | - | CASSSRGRVFYNEQFF | TGTGCCAGCAGCTCCCGCGGGAGAGTATTCTACAATGAGCAGTTCTTC
13 | TRBJ2-1 | - | TRBV19 | - | CASTGSVHNEQFF | TGTGCCAGTACGGGATCGGTCCACAATGAGCAGTTCTTC
14 | TRBJ2-7 | - | TRBV28 | - | CASSLRPSSYEQYF | TGTGCCAGCAGTTTAAGACCCAGCTCCTACGAGCAGTACTTC
15 | TRBJ2-5 | - | TRBV9 | once | CASSASGVGGETQYF | TGTGCCAGCAGCGCATCAGGGGTTGGAGGAGAGACCCAGTACTTC
15 | TRBJ2-7 | TRBD1 | TRBV12-5 | - | CASGLDGTGPNEQYF | TGTGCTAGTGGCTTGGACGGGACAGGTCCCAACGAGCAGTACTTC
15 | TRBJ2-1 | TRBD2 | TRBV7-3 | - | CASSPRLAGDNEQFF | TGTGCCAGCAGCCCCCGGCTAGCGGGGGACAATGAGCAGTTCTTC
13 | TRBJ2-7 | - | TRBV19 | - | CASSIGEWDEQYF | TGTGCCAGTAGTATAGGGGAGTGGGACGAGCAGTACTTC
15 | TRBJ2-1 | TRBD1 | TRBV12-3/TRBV12-4 | - | CASSAGTGPYNEQFF | TGTGCCAGCAGTGCCGGGACAGGACCTTACAATGAGCAGTTCTTC
15 | TRBJ2-1 | TRBD2 | TRBV5-6 | - | CASSLEAGVRREQFF | TGTGCCAGCAGCTTGGAGGCGGGGGTAAGGCGAGAGCAGTTCTTC
14 | TRBJ1-1 | - | TRBV27 | - | CASSLFPGDTEAFF | TGTGCCAGCAGCTTATTTCCCGGGGACACTGAAGCTTTCTTT
15 | TRBJ1-3 | - | TRBV9 | - | CASSVGEISGNTIYF | TGTGCCAGCAGCGTAGGCGAAATCTCTGGAAACACCATATATTTT
14 | TRBJ2-1 | TRBD2 | TRBV19 | - | CASKWSSGSDEQFF | TGTGCCAGTAAGTGGTCTAGCGGGAGTGATGAGCAGTTCTTC
15 | TRBJ2-1 | - | TRBV27 | - | CASSPAGYPYNEQFF | TGTGCCAGCAGTCCAGCAGGGTATCCCTACAATGAGCAGTTCTTC
13 | TRBJ2-7 | TRBD1 | TRBV2 | - | CASRPTGDYEQYF | TGTGCCAGCAGGCCTACAGGGGACTACGAGCAGTACTTC
13 | TRBJ1-5 | - | TRBV12-3/TRBV12-4 | - | CASSLYQGQPQHF | TGTGCCAGCAGTTTGTATCAGGGGCAGCCCCAGCATTTT
14 | TRBJ1-2 | - | TRBV7-9 | - | CASSLEAANYGYTF | TGTGCCAGCAGCTTAGAGGCAGCTAACTATGGCTACACCTTC
15 | TRBJ2-5 | TRBD2 | TRBV5-1 | - | CASSLELAVVETQYF | TGCGCCAGCAGCTTGGAACTAGCGGTGGTGGAGACCCAGTACTTC
15 | TRBJ2-2 | - | TRBV2 | - | CASRPGLSNTGELFF | TGTGCCAGCAGACCGGGACTGTCTAACACCGGGGAGCTGTTTTTT
16 | TRBJ2-7 | TRBD2 | TRBV20-1 | once | CSARRGSGGKPYEQYF | TGCAGTGCTAGAAGGGGTAGCGGGGGGAAACCGTACGAGCAGTACTTC
15 | TRBJ2-1 | - | TRBV30 | - | CAWSLMIGLSNEQFF | TGTGCCTGGAGTTTGATGATAGGGCTCAGTAATGAGCAGTTCTTC
13 | TRBJ2-7 | TRBD2 | TRBV19 | - | CASSLTSGAQQYF | TGTGCCAGTAGCTTGACTAGCGGGGCCCAGCAGTACTTC
13 | TRBJ1-1 | - | TRBV4-3 | - | CASSRLPGAEAFF | TGCGCCAGCAGCCGCCTTCCCGGGGCTGAAGCTTTCTTT
16 | TRBJ2-5 | TRBD2 | TRBV4-3 | - | CASSQSLAGGRETQYF | TGCGCCAGCAGCCAGAGCTTAGCGGGAGGTCGGGAGACCCAGTACTTC
13 | TRBJ1-2 | - | TRBV28 | - | CASSPRPVRGYTF | TGTGCCAGCAGTCCCAGACCCGTTCGGGGCTACACCTTC
14 | TRBJ2-1 | - | TRBV9 | - | CASSRWGAGDEQFF | TGTGCCAGCAGTCGATGGGGGGCTGGGGATGAGCAGTTCTTC
14 | TRBJ1-2 | TRBD1 | TRBV28 | - | CASSLQGLGYGYTF | TGTGCCAGCAGTCTACAGGGGCTGGGCTATGGCTACACCTTC
19 | TRBJ2-2 | TRBD1 | TRBV4-1 | - | CASSQFPGQGAKDTGELFF | TGCGCCAGCAGCCAATTCCCGGGACAGGGGGCGAAAGACACCGGGGAGCTGTTTTTT
14 | TRBJ2-7 | - | TRBV28 | - | CASRDSMTVDEQYF | TGTGCCAGCAGGGACAGTATGACCGTTGACGAGCAGTACTTC
17 | TRBJ2-1 | - | TRBV27 | - | CASSYLPPGLSYNEQFF | TGTGCCAGCAGTTATCTCCCCCCGGGACTTTCCTACAATGAGCAGTTCTTC
13 | TRBJ1-1 | - | TRBV7-6 | - | CASSSSGGQGAFF | TGTGCCAGCAGCTCCAGCGGTGGACAAGGCGCTTTCTTT
16 | TRBJ2-2 | TRBD1 | TRBV6-2/TRBV6-3 | - | CASTLTGYRATGELFF | TGTGCCAGCACGCTGACAGGGTATAGAGCAACCGGGGAGCTGTTTTTT
15 | TRBJ2-1 | - | TRBV27 | - | CASSSYVGPSNEQFF | TGTGCCAGCAGTTCGTATGTGGGGCCCTCCAATGAGCAGTTCTTC
15 | TRBJ2-1 | TRBD2 | TRBV12-3/TRBV12-4 | - | CASSGGEGRYNEQFF | TGTGCCAGCAGTGGGGGGGAGGGCCGGTACAATGAGCAGTTCTTC
16 | TRBJ2-3 | TRBD2 | TRBV25-1 | - | CASSEMRGLAGDTQYF | TGTGCCAGCAGTGAAATGAGGGGACTAGCCGGAGATACGCAGTATTTT
13 | TRBJ2-7 | - | TRBV7-8 | - | CASSLGGPYEQYF | TGTGCCAGCAGCTTAGGGGGCCCCTACGAGCAGTACTTC
13 | TRBJ1-2 | - | TRBV9 | - | CASSPDGSYGYTF | TGTGCCAGCAGCCCCGACGGGAGCTATGGCTACACCTTC